Listed below are T cell receptor beta chains from one sample, sequenced in a study of control samples from healthy donors and cancer patients. TCRdb's table, derived via immunoSEQ multiplex PCR, lists solely in-frame clones and lacks some. Of about 110,000 clones listed, around four fifths were seen once; the top ten hold around 6.6%. Sequenced: blood. The receptors originated from a man aged 18-30 years in good health. Both conserved end residues are part of each CDR3. Fields, in order: J gene, clone size, D gene, CDR3 length, V gene, CDR3 DNA, CDR3 protein. D genes are given only for firm matches. Size is omitted from some rows. Given values are once, few, many or a class for expanded clones.

j_gene: TRBJ2-6
abundance: .
d_gene: .
len: 15
v_gene: TRBV7-8
CDR3nt: TGTGCCAGCAGCTTAGCAGGGGCTGGGGCCAACGTCCTGACTTTC
CDR3aa: CASSLAGAGANVLTF

j_gene: TRBJ1-2
abundance: once
d_gene: .
len: 15
v_gene: TRBV5-8
CDR3nt: TGTGCCAGCAGCTTCTGGGAGGAAACCCGCTATGGCTACACCTTC
CDR3aa: CASSFWEETRYGYTF

j_gene: TRBJ1-5
abundance: .
d_gene: .
len: 14
v_gene: TRBV6-5
CDR3nt: TGTGCCAGCAGTACCGACGCGGGGAGCCAGCCCCAGCATTTT
CDR3aa: CASSTDAGSQPQHF

j_gene: TRBJ2-1
abundance: few
d_gene: .
len: 10
v_gene: TRBV29-1
CDR3nt: TGCAGCGTAGGGAGGAATGAGCAGTTCTTC
CDR3aa: CSVGRNEQFF

j_gene: TRBJ2-3
abundance: .
d_gene: TRBD1
len: 17
v_gene: TRBV6-2/TRBV6-3
CDR3nt: TGTGCCAGCAGCGCCCAGAGGGACAGTCTTGTTAGGGATACGCAGTATTTT
CDR3aa: CASSAQRDSLVRDTQYF

j_gene: TRBJ1-2
abundance: .
d_gene: TRBD1
len: 13
v_gene: TRBV30
CDR3nt: TGTGCCTGGAGTGACAGGGGGCCGGGAGGCTACACCTTC
CDR3aa: CAWSDRGPGGYTF

j_gene: TRBJ1-2
abundance: .
d_gene: .
len: 15
v_gene: TRBV3-1/TRBV3-2
CDR3nt: TGTGCCAGCAGCCAAATCGGGCCCCAGAACTATGGCTACACCTTC
CDR3aa: CASSQIGPQNYGYTF

j_gene: TRBJ2-3
abundance: .
d_gene: TRBD1
len: 17
v_gene: TRBV4-1
CDR3nt: TGCGCCAGCAGCCAAGATAGGGCAGGGGGCCGGACAGATACGCAGTATTTT
CDR3aa: CASSQDRAGGRTDTQYF

j_gene: TRBJ2-5
abundance: .
d_gene: .
len: 15
v_gene: TRBV5-1
CDR3nt: TGCGCCAGCAGCGATAGGGGAGCCCTTCAAGAGACCCAGTACTTC
CDR3aa: CASSDRGALQETQYF

j_gene: TRBJ1-2
abundance: .
d_gene: TRBD1
len: 16
v_gene: TRBV6-6
CDR3nt: TGTGCCAGCAGTTTCCCCGGACAGGCCCTTGACTATGGCTACACCTTC
CDR3aa: CASSFPGQALDYGYTF

j_gene: TRBJ1-3
abundance: .
d_gene: .
len: 10
v_gene: TRBV10-1
CDR3nt: TGCGCCAGCAGTGGCCCCCGGGCCCCTTTT
CDR3aa: CASSGPRAPF

j_gene: TRBJ2-3
abundance: .
d_gene: TRBD2
len: 14
v_gene: TRBV6-5
CDR3nt: TGTGCCAGCAGTTACGGCGGGAGCTACCCTACGCAGTATTTT
CDR3aa: CASSYGGSYPTQYF

j_gene: TRBJ1-6
abundance: .
d_gene: .
len: 13
v_gene: TRBV6-5
CDR3nt: TGTGCCAGCAGTTACCAAGGGACTTCACCCCTCCACTTT
CDR3aa: CASSYQGTSPLHF

j_gene: TRBJ2-5
abundance: .
d_gene: .
len: 15
v_gene: TRBV5-8
CDR3nt: TGTGCCAGCAGCCTACGGGGGCAGGGATTTGAGACCCAGTACTTC
CDR3aa: CASSLRGQGFETQYF

j_gene: TRBJ1-5
abundance: .
d_gene: .
len: 15
v_gene: TRBV28
CDR3nt: TGTGCCAGCAGTTTATTGGGGGACCGAAATCAGCCCCGGCATTTT
CDR3aa: CASSLLGDRNQPRHF

j_gene: TRBJ1-5
abundance: .
d_gene: TRBD1
len: 13
v_gene: TRBV5-8
CDR3nt: TGTGCCAGCAGCTTGGGCAGGGGGTGGCCCCAGCATTTT
CDR3aa: CASSLGRGWPQHF

j_gene: TRBJ1-1
abundance: many
d_gene: .
len: 13
v_gene: TRBV7-9
CDR3nt: TGTGCCAGCAAGAGGACGGGGAACACTGAAGCTTTCTTT
CDR3aa: CASKRTGNTEAFF

j_gene: TRBJ2-3
abundance: .
d_gene: TRBD2
len: 17
v_gene: TRBV5-8
CDR3nt: TGTGCCAGCAGCTTGGAGCCTAGCGGGGTACTGACATATACGCAGTATTTT
CDR3aa: CASSLEPSGVLTYTQYF

j_gene: TRBJ1-2
abundance: .
d_gene: TRBD1
len: 15
v_gene: TRBV2
CDR3nt: TGTGCCAGCAGTGAACGAAAGGGGGCGCAGAGAGGCTACACCTTC
CDR3aa: CASSERKGAQRGYTF

j_gene: TRBJ2-1
abundance: .
d_gene: .
len: 19
v_gene: TRBV28
CDR3nt: TGTGCCAGCAGTTCACCCTCTCGTCGGTCGAATTCCTTATACAATGAGCAGTTCTTC
CDR3aa: CASSSPSRRSNSLYNEQFF

j_gene: TRBJ1-1
abundance: .
d_gene: .
len: 13
v_gene: TRBV19
CDR3nt: TGTGCCAGTAGTGCGGGAGTGAACACTGAAGCTTTCTTT
CDR3aa: CASSAGVNTEAFF

j_gene: TRBJ1-4
abundance: .
d_gene: .
len: 16
v_gene: TRBV7-9
CDR3nt: TGTGCCAGCAGCTTCCCCTCGGGAGCCATGAGGGAAAAACTGTTTTTT
CDR3aa: CASSFPSGAMREKLFF